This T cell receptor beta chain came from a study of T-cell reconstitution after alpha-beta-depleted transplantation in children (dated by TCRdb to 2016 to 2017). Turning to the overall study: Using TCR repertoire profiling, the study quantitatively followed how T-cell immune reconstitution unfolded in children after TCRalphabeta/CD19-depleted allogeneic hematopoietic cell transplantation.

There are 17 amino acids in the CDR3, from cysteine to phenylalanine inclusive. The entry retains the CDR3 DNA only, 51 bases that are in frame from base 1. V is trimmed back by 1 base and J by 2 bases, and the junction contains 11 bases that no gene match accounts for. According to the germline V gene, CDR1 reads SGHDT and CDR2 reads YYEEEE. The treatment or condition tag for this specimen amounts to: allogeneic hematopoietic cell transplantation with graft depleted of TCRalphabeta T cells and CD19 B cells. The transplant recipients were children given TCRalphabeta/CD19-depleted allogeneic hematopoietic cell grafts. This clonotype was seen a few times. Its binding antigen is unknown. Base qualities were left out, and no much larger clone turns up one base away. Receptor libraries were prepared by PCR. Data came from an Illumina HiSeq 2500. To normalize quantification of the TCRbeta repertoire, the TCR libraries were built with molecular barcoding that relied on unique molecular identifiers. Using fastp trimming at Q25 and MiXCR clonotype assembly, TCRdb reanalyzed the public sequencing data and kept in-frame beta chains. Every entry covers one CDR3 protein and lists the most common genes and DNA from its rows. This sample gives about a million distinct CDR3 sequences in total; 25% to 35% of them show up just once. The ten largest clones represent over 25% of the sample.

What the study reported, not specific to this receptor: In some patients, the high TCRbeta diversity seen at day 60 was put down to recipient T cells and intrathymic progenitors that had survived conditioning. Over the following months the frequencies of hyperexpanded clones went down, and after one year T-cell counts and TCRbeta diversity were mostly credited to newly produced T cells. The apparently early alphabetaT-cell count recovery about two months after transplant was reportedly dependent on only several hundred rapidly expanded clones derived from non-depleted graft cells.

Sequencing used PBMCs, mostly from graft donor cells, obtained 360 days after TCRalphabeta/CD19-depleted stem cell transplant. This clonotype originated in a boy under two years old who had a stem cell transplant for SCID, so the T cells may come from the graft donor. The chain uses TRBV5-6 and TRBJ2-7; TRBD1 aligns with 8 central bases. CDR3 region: CASSLKWITGGTYEQYF. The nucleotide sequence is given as TGTGCCAGCAGCTTGAAGTGGATCACAGGGGGGACCTACGAGCAGTACTTC. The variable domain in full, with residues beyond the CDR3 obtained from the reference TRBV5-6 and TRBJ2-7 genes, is DAGVTQSPTHLIKTRGQQVTLRCSPKSGHDTVSWYQQALGQGPQFIFQYYEEEERQRGNFPDRFSGHQFPNYSSELNVNALLLGDSALYLCASSLKWITGGTYEQYFGPGTRLTVT.